This T cell receptor beta chain was recorded in a study of CD8 T cells in Susac syndrome. Random hexamers primed reverse transcription of about 0.5 to 1 ug RNA. TCRdb reanalysed the immunoSEQ multiplex PCR reads using MiXCR and keeps one entry per CDR3 protein. The sample shows hundreds of thousands of distinct CDR3 sequences, 70% to 90% of them seen only once. The CDR3 runs to 14 residues. In germline, CDR1 is KGHSH, CDR2 LQKENI. Deletions cut 3 bases from V and 0 bases from J, with 8 bases between. V is TRBV18 and J is TRBJ1-1; D gene uncertain. The sequence derives from a human donor with multiple sclerosis. Sequenced: CD8+ T cells from PBMCs. For the CDR3, the DNA is TGTGCCAGCTCACCCCCCAGTATGAACACTGAAGCTTTCTTT. Its translation is CASSPPSMNTEAFF.